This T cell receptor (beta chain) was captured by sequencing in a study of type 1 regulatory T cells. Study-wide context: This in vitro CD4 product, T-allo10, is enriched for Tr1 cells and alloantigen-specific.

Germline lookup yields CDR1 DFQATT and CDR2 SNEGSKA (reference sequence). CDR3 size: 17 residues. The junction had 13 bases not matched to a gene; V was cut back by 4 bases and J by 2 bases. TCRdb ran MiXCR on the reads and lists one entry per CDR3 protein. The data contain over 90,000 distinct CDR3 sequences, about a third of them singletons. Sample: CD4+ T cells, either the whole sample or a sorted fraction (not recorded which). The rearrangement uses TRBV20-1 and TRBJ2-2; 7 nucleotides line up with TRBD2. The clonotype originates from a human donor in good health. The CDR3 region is CSAKSWWLADNTGELFF. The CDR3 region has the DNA TGCAGTGCTAAATCATGGTGGCTAGCGGACAACACCGGGGAGCTGTTTTTT.